The clone carrying this TCR beta chain was detected only once. Assay: immunoSEQ multiplex PCR; the TCRdb copy retains only in-frame clones and omits some. There are about 120,000 clones in the sample; less than 90% occur only once, and 6% to 8% lies in the top ten. The sample originates from a study of T cell responses to AZD1222 COVID-19 vaccine. V was shortened by 5 bases and J by 4 bases, with 15 bases between the two germline ends. The CDR3 length is 16 residues. Per the germline V gene, CDR1 is SGHAT and CDR2 is FQNNGV. This material consisted of peripheral blood, taken on day 0 of AZD1222 vaccination. The clonotype originates from an adult in good health. This chain links TRBV11-2 with TRBJ2-6, with D possibly being TRBD2 (6 bases). The CDR3 sequence: CASSPIGGVGANVLTF. As DNA, the CDR3 is TGTGCCAGCAGCCCGATTGGCGGGGTGGGGGCCAACGTCCTGACTTTC.